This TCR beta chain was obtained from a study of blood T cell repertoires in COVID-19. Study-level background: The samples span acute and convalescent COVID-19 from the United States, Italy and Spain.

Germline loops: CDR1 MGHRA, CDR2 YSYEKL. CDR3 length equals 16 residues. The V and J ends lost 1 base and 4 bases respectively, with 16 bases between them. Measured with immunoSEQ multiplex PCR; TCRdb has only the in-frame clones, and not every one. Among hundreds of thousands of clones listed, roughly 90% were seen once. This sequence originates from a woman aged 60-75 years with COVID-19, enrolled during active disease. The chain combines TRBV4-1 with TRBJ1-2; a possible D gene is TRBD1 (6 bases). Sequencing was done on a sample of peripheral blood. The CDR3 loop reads CASSQGGHPEGYGYTF. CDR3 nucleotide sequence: TGCGCCAGCAGCCAAGGGGGACATCCTGAGGGCTATGGCTACACCTTC.